This TCR beta chain originates from a study of T cells after yellow fever vaccination. The study's findings and limits: On re-exposure, the response was weaker but peaked faster, at day 5 versus 15. Sorted repertoires could include abundant contaminating clonotypes from bulk cells. Detected again after the booster were most primary-vaccination clones, at roughly 95% CD4 and about 89% CD8.

V dropped 1 base and J dropped 4 bases, with 19 bases sitting between them. This CDR3 contains 16 residues. Germline V gene sequence: CDR1 GTSNPN, CDR2 SVGIG (reference sequence). Making TCR cDNA involved 5'RACE template switching, which added UMIs and a universal primer site. A single record per CDR3 protein comes from TCRdb applying MiXCR to the 5' RACE reads. The data hold around 250,000 distinct CDR3 sequences, with 6% to 7.5% observed a single time. This clonotype was found a few times. No antigen is known for it. This specimen consisted of CD4+ T cells sorted from PBMCs, obtained 15 days after the yellow fever booster vaccination. This TCR came from a man between 25 and 39 years old who received the YFV17D yellow fever vaccine. This sequence joins TRBV30 and TRBJ1-2; the D gene is possibly TRBD1 (6 bases). CDR3 bases: TGTGCCTGGAGTGGGCAAAACAGGGAATTTCCCTATGGCTACACCTTC. This gives the protein CAWSGQNREFPYGYTF. Together with reference TRBV30 and TRBJ1-2, the CDR3 gives the full variable domain: SQTIHQWPATLVQPVGSPLSLECTVEGTSNPNLYWYRQAAGRGLQLLFYSVGIGQISSEVPQNLSASRPQDRQFILSSKKLLLSDSGFYLCAWSGQNREFPYGYTFGSGTRLTVV.